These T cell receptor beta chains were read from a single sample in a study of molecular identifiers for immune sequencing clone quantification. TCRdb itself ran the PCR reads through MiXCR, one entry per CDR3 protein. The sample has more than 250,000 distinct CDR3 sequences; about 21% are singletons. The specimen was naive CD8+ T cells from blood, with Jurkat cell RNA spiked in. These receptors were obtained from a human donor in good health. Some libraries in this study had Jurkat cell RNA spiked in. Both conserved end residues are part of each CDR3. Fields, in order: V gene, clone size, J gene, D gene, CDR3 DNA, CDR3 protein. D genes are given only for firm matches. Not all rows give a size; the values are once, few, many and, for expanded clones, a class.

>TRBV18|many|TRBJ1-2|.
TGTGCCAGCTCACCGGACGGGGCCGGGACACTGCATGGCTACACCTTC
CASSPDGAGTLHGYTF
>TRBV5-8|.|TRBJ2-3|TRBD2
TGTGCCAGCAGCCTGCTAGCGGGGGTATCAGATACGCAGTATTTT
CASSLLAGVSDTQYF
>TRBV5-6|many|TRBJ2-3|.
TGTGCCAGCAGCGGCTTAGAGGCCACAGATACGCAGTATTTT
CASSGLEATDTQYF
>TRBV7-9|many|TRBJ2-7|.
TGTGCCAGCAGCTTAGCCGTACAGGATGGGGAGTACTTC
CASSLAVQDGEYF
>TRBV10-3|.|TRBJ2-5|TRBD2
TGTGCCATCAGTAGTAGCGGGGGGGCCGAAGAGACCCAGTACTTC
CAISSSGGAEETQYF
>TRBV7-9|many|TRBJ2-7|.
TGTGCCAGCAGCCCAAACGGGTACGAGCAGTACTTC
CASSPNGYEQYF
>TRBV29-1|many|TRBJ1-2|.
TGCAGCGTCGATCTAGGACAGACTAACTATGGCTACACCTTC
CSVDLGQTNYGYTF
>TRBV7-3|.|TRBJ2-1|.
TGTGCCAGCAGCTTAGGCGTGGATAGCTCCTACAATGAGCAGTTCTTC
CASSLGVDSSYNEQFF
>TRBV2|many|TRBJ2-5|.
TGTGCCAGCAGTGTAGATTTGCGTCAAGAGACCCAGTACTTC
CASSVDLRQETQYF
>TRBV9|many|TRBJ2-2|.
TGTGCCAGCGGGGATATTAACACCGGGGAGCTGTTTTTT
CASGDINTGELFF
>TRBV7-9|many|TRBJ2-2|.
TGTGCCAGCAGTGGTTCCTTCTACGGCACCGGGGAGCTGTTTTTT
CASSGSFYGTGELFF